These 29 T cell receptor beta chains were sequenced from one sample in a study of T cell repertoires in cytomegalovirus infection. Their recognized antigens are unknown. One entry per CDR3 protein results from TCRdb running MiXCR on the reads. The repertoire holds approximately 910,000 distinct CDR3 sequences, with 30% to 40% as singletons. The material was cultured CD8+ T cells from PBMCs, obtained from culture after CMV antigen stimulation. The receptor set was obtained from a human donor in good health (CMV status not recorded). Some clones in this sample may be carry-over from other donors' samples.

This clonotype was recorded at least ten times. The chain joins TRBV7-8 to TRBJ1-1; 11 bases are a match to TRBD1. Per germline, CDR1 SGHVS and CDR2 FQNEAQ. The CDR3 contains 16 residues. V trimming: 4 bases; J trimming: 4 bases; junction bases outside the gene matches: 8. The CDR3, as DNA: TGTGCCAGCAGCTACTACTCCGGGACAGGGGGCACTGAAGCTTTCTTT. Translation gives CASSYYSGTGGTEAFF.

The chain recombines TRBV9 with TRBJ2-5, with a weak D call TRBD2 (7 bases). Germline V gene lookup returns CDR1 SGDLS and CDR2 YYNGEE. This CDR3 has 15 residues. V was clipped by 2 bases and J by 3 bases, with 14 bases between them. The chain's CDR3 is CASSVGGAHKETQYF. Written as DNA, the CDR3 is TGTGCCAGCAGCGTTGGGGGGGCGCATAAAGAGACCCAGTACTTC.

The sample holds a few counts of this clonotype. V gene TRBV18 combines with J gene TRBJ2-2; a weak D match, TRBD1 (6 bases). Trimming left V 2 bases short and J 4 bases short, with 8 bases between. This CDR3 region has 14 residues. CDR1 is KGHSH, CDR2 LQKENI, per germline. The CDR3: CASSPGQFTGELFF. The DNA for the CDR3 is TGTGCCAGCTCACCAGGACAGTTCACCGGGGAGCTGTTTTTT.

This clonotype was detected only a few times. The chain joins TRBV28 to TRBJ1-6; no firm D call. The CDR3 length is 14 residues. Per germline, CDR1 MDHEN and CDR2 SYDVKM. V lost 3 bases and J 7 bases, leaving 10 bases between the germline ends. CDR3 sequence: CASSFPGRNSPLHF. CDR3 bases: TGTGCCAGCAGTTTTCCGGGGAGGAATTCACCCCTCCACTTT.

V usage is TRBV12-3 or TRBV12-4 and J usage is TRBJ2-1; no reliable D call. V shed 5 bases and J shed 5 bases, with 10 bases lying between them. This CDR3 comprises 13 residues. CDR3 nucleotide sequence: TGTGCCAGCAGTAGAGACCCAAACAATGAGCAGTTCTTC. It encodes CASSRDPNNEQFF.

The gene calls are TRBV7-8 and TRBJ1-4, with 7 bases fitting TRBD1. The V and J ends lost 4 bases and 11 bases, in that order; junction bases with no gene match: 7. CDR3 length equals 13 residues. CDR1 SGHVS and CDR2 FQNEAQ come from the germline V gene. The CDR3 protein is CASSSRGQLKLFF. The DNA for the CDR3 is TGTGCCAGCAGCTCGCGGGGACAGCTGAAACTGTTTTTT.

The genes are TRBV28 and TRBJ1-5; no clear D gene. Trimming removed 3 bases from V and 0 bases from J, with 12 bases in between. Germline V lookup: CDR1 MDHEN, CDR2 SYDVKM. The CDR3 extends over 16 amino acids. CDR3 residues: CASSFEVSYSNQPQHF. The DNA for the CDR3 is TGTGCCAGCAGTTTTGAGGTCAGCTATAGCAATCAGCCCCAGCATTTT.

This clonotype was found a few times. The rearrangement links TRBV20-1 to TRBJ1-3; no reliable D call. The V end lost 4 bases, the J end lost 0 bases, and 19 bases lay between the germline ends. This CDR3 contains 17 residues. Germline assignment: CDR1 DFQATT and CDR2 SNEGSKA (reference sequence). DNA of the CDR3: TGCAGTGCTACCACAGAGCTGGACTTAAGCTCTGGAAACACCATATATTTT. Translating it yields CSATTELDLSSGNTIYF.

The genes are TRBV29-1 and TRBJ2-1; 10 positions match TRBD1. J lost 2 bases, V lost 5 bases, and 3 bases had no gene match. This CDR3 has 14 residues. Germline-derived CDR1 and CDR2 are SQVTM and ANQGSEA. The CDR3 coding sequence is TGCAGCGTTAATGGACAGGGGGCCTACAATGAGCAGTTCTTC. This encodes CSVNGQGAYNEQFF.

This clonotype was found many times. J is TRBJ2-7 and V is TRBV7-9, with 8 bases matching TRBD1. Germline V gene lookup returns CDR1 SEHNR and CDR2 FQNEAQ (reference sequence). V was clipped by 6 bases and J by 3 bases; unmatched bases: 7. The CDR3 covers 14 residues. DNA of the CDR3: TGTGCCAGCAGGGCTCCAGGGGGCAACTACGAGCAGTACTTC. Amino acids: CASRAPGGNYEQYF.

This clonotype has ten or more counts. The genes are TRBV7-9 and TRBJ1-2; no reliable D call. CDR3 length: 13 residues. CDR1 is SEHNR and CDR2 is FQNEAQ in the germline V gene (reference sequence). Trimming cost V 3 bases and J 6 bases, with 11 bases left between them. CDR3 protein: CASSLVAEDGYTF. CDR3 coding DNA: TGTGCCAGCAGCTTGGTGGCGGAAGATGGCTACACCTTC.

This clonotype occurred many times. V usage is TRBV7-2 and J usage is TRBJ1-5; 8 bases align to TRBD1. Trimming took 2 bases from V and 0 from J; bases not matched to a gene: 12. The CDR3 length is 19 residues. Germline CDR1 reads SGHTA; CDR2 reads FQGNSA. The CDR3 nucleotides are TGTGCCAGCAGCTTAAATAACCGGGACAGGCTCTATAGCAATCAGCCCCAGCATTTT. Protein: CASSLNNRDRLYSNQPQHF.

About this clonotype: Since a much larger clone is just one base distant, this may be a read error. This chain uses TRBV7-8 with TRBJ1-6; D remains ambiguous. Germline V gives CDR1 SGHVS, CDR2 FQNEAQ. This CDR3 has 16 residues. Here the CDR3 reads CASSPAAGSYSSPLHF. The CDR3 DNA reads TGTGCCAGCAGCCCGGCGGCGGGTTCCTATAGTTCACCCCTCCACTTT.

The V and J genes are TRBV24-1 and TRBJ2-5; D is ambiguous. The CDR3 runs to 15 residues. V dropped 0 bases and J dropped 0 bases, with 7 bases sitting between them. CDR1 and CDR2 from the germline V gene are KGHDR and SFDVKD. The CDR3 region is CATSDLPGNQETQYF. The CDR3 coding sequence is TGTGCCACCAGTGATTTGCCCGGTAACCAAGAGACCCAGTACTTC.

This clonotype showed up just a few times. Compared with germline, one end of the junction differs, possibly owing to a read error. The CDR3 nucleotides read TGTGCTAGCAGCTTAGGGGACCTCCGGACCGGGGAGCTGTTTTTT. Residues: CASSLGDLRTGELFF. The rearrangement links TRBV7-7 to TRBJ2-2; D is possibly TRBD1 or TRBD2 (5 bases each). CDR1 and CDR2 (germline): SSHAT, FNYEAQ (reference sequence). This CDR3 is built from 15 residues.

The table lists this clonotype with a count of one. The V and J genes are TRBV9 and TRBJ1-2; D is undetermined. Germline V lookup: CDR1 SGDLS, CDR2 YYNGEE. Between the trimmed V and J ends, which lost 7 bases and 4 bases, there was a span of 11 bases. The CDR3 spans 12 residues. The CDR3 loop is CASWRSRYGYTF. The CDR3 DNA sequence: TGTGCCAGCTGGCGATCGCGCTATGGCTACACCTTC.

This clonotype was seen many times. The gene calls are TRBV27 and TRBJ1-2, with 7 bases aligning to TRBD1. The CDR3 runs 14 residues. Germline lookup yields CDR1 MNHEY and CDR2 SMNVEV (reference sequence). V shed 0 bases and J 2 bases; nucleotides not matched to a gene: 0. The CDR3 sequence is CASSLSTGNYGYTF. DNA of the CDR3: TGTGCCAGCAGTTTATCGACAGGGAACTATGGCTACACCTTC.

V gene TRBV12-5 combines with J gene TRBJ2-2, with a possible D match to TRBD1 (7 bases). This CDR3 is built from 13 residues. Trimming left V 11 bases short and J 2 bases short, with 12 bases between. From germline, CDR1 is LGHNT and CDR2 FRNRAP. The CDR3 is CAGGTVNTGELFF. The CDR3 nucleotides are TGTGCTGGAGGGACAGTTAACACCGGGGAGCTGTTTTTT.

The chain couples TRBV5-4 to TRBJ1-2; the D gene is possibly TRBD1 (6 bases). This CDR3 has 12 amino acids. Germline V CDR1 and CDR2: SGHNT, YYREEE (reference sequence). The CDR3 bases are TGTGCTATCCCAAACCCCACGGGGGCGGACACCTTC. It is translated as CAIPNPTGADTF.

This clonotype has ten or more counts. The chain joins TRBV20-1 to TRBJ2-1; no clear D gene. Between the trimmed V and J ends, which lost 1 base and 15 bases, there was a span of 28 bases. The germline V gene has CDR1 DFQATT and CDR2 SNEGSKA (reference sequence). The CDR3 contains 16 residues. CDR3 DNA sequence: TGCAGTGCTAGAGTGCCGGCACGAACGAGCACCCCACTACCGTTCTTC. Translation gives CSARVPARTSTPLPFF.

The rearrangement joins TRBV5-1 to TRBJ1-1; 12 bases agree with TRBD1. The V gene end was trimmed by 4 bases and the J gene end by 5 bases; junction bases not matched to a gene: 9. The CDR3 extends over 16 amino acids. Germline assignment: CDR1 SGHRS and CDR2 YFSETQ. The CDR3 loop reads CASSEGTGGRMTEAFF. The DNA for the CDR3 is TGCGCCAGCAGCGAAGGGACAGGGGGCCGAATGACTGAAGCTTTCTTT.

This clonotype was observed a handful of times. The gene calls are TRBV7-9 and TRBJ2-1; D is possibly TRBD2 (7 bases). The length of the CDR3 is 14 residues. Germline V gene data show CDR1 as SEHNR and CDR2 as FQNEAQ (reference sequence). V was trimmed by 6 bases and J by 4 bases, leaving 13 bases between them. As DNA, the CDR3 is TGTGCCAGCAGGCCGGGGGGCGGTTACAATGAGCAGTTCTTC. Its protein product is CASRPGGGYNEQFF.

With regard to this clonotype: A much larger clone lies one base from this, so it may be a read error. The V and J genes are TRBV27 and TRBJ1-5; D unresolved. The J call is doubtful: the DNA matches TRBJ2-3 better. The CDR3 is made up of 13 amino acids. Germline CDR1 MNHEY, CDR2 SMNVEV (reference sequence). DNA for the CDR3: TGTGCCAGCAGGTCAAGTTGGGAACAGCCCCAGTATTTT. It yields the protein CASRSSWEQPQYF.

This clonotype has a count of ten or more. The chain is built from TRBV6-2 or TRBV6-3 and TRBJ1-2, with D possibly matching TRBD1 (6 bases). The CDR3 has 18 residues. Germline V CDR1 and CDR2: MNHEY, SVGEGT. V lost 2 bases and J 1 base, leaving 20 bases between the germline ends. CDR3 coding DNA: TGTGCCAGCAGTTACCGGTTTGACAGGCGACTCAGTAACTATGGCTACACCTTC. Its translation is CASSYRFDRRLSNYGYTF.

This clonotype was detected a few times. The chain uses TRBV6-2 or TRBV6-3 and TRBJ2-3; 8 bases line up with TRBD2. Germline CDR1 reads MNHEY; CDR2 reads SVGEGT. The V and J ends lost 7 bases and 3 bases, in that order; junction bases with no gene match: 12. The CDR3 runs 16 residues. The CDR3 nucleotides read TGTGCCAGCACCCAAGGTGGGTTAGCGGGGACAGATACGCAGTATTTT. Translated: CASTQGGLAGTDTQYF.

This rearrangement joins TRBV9 to TRBJ1-6; 9 bases fit TRBD1. This CDR3 comprises 19 residues. Germline V gene data show CDR1 as SGDLS and CDR2 as YYNGEE. The V gene end was trimmed by 3 bases and the J gene end by 2 bases; junction bases not matched to a gene: 12. This CDR3 is CASSGLDRGPRAYNSPLHF. The CDR3 nucleotides are TGTGCCAGCAGCGGTCTGGACAGGGGCCCCAGGGCCTATAATTCACCCCTCCACTTT. Variable domain in full (rest from reference TRBV9 and TRBJ1-6): DSGVTQTPKHLITATGQRVTLRCSPRSGDLSVYWYQQSLDQGLQFLIQYYNGEERAKGNILERFSAQQFPDLHSELNLSSLELGDSALYFCASSGLDRGPRAYNSPLHFGNGTRLTVT.

The chain employs TRBV7-4 and TRBJ2-3; tentatively, D is TRBD1 or TRBD2 (5 bases each). This CDR3 spans 17 amino acids. V lost 1 base and J 7 bases, leaving 21 bases between the germline ends. The germline CDR1 and CDR2 sequences are SGHVT and SQSDAQ. This chain's CDR3 is CASSLVGDPLSSNTQYF. The CDR3 DNA sequence: TGTGCCAGCAGCTTAGTGGGGGACCCCCTTTCCTCCAATACGCAGTATTTT.

The genes are TRBV11-2 and TRBJ2-1, with a tentative D call TRBD1 (5 bases). V dropped 5 bases and J dropped 9 bases, with 20 bases sitting between them. This CDR3 comprises 15 residues. The V gene's germline CDR1 is SGHAT and CDR2 FQNNGV. The CDR3 nucleotides are TGTGCCAGCAGCCCGGCGCTTACAGGTACCCGTGAGCAGTTCTTC. Amino acid sequence: CASSPALTGTREQFF. Supplemented by reference TRBV11-2 and TRBJ2-1, the full variable domain reads EAGVAQSPRYKIIEKRQSVAFWCNPISGHATLYWYQQILGQGPKLLIQFQNNGVVDDSQLPKDRFSAERLKGVDSTLKIQPAKLEDSAVYLCASSPALTGTREQFFGPGTRLTVL.

This clonotype was seen ten or more times. V gene TRBV6-1 combines with J gene TRBJ1-2; TRBD1 aligns across 8 bases. Unmatched junction bases numbered 1, after V lost 5 bases and J lost 2 bases. The CDR3 has 13 residues. Per germline, CDR1 MNHNS and CDR2 SASEGT. The DNA for the CDR3 is TGTGCCAGCAGTCGGACAGGGAACTATGGCTACACCTTC. This sequence encodes CASSRTGNYGYTF.